Below, 13 T cell receptor beta chains from the same sample are listed, as sequenced in a study of cytomegalovirus exposure and HLA in healthy donors. The study ran its PCR with 60 Vbeta and 13 Jbeta primers. The data were produced by immunoSEQ multiplex PCR, yet TCRdb's version contains in-frame clones alone and is incomplete. The sample lists about 170,000 clones, over 80% seen once, with approximately 4.1% in the top ten. Sequenced sample: PBMCs. These receptors originate from a woman between 50 and 59 years old in good health and CMV-seropositive.

The CDR3 DNA follows: TGTGCCAGCAGCTTGGGAGACAGGAAAGAGACCCAGTACTTC. Protein product: CASSLGDRKETQYF. The chain couples TRBV5-4 to TRBJ2-5; the D gene is possibly TRBD1 (6 bases). CDR1 and CDR2 from the germline V gene are SGHNT and YYREEE (reference sequence). The CDR3 totals 14 residues. Deletions cut 0 bases from V and 3 bases from J, with 9 bases between.

This clone was observed a few times. The V and J genes are TRBV4-1 and TRBJ1-1; 7 bases line up with TRBD1. Germline CDR1 reads MGHRA; CDR2 reads YSYEKL. The CDR3 contains 16 residues. The trim removed 3 bases at V and 3 bases at J, leaving 10 bases unmatched. CDR3 bases: TGCGCCAGCAGCCACCCTAGGGGAACAGGGGACACTGAAGCTTTCTTT. This translates into CASSHPRGTGDTEAFF.

The chain is built from TRBV7-2 and TRBJ2-3, with D perhaps matching TRBD2 (7 bases). CDR1 SGHTA and CDR2 FQGNSA come from the germline V gene. The length of the CDR3 is 18 residues. Deletions cut 5 bases from V and 0 bases from J, with 21 bases between. The chain's CDR3 is CASSLGAGAGFSTDTQYF. The CDR3 DNA is TGTGCCAGCAGCCTCGGCGCGGGGGCGGGGTTTAGCACAGATACGCAGTATTTT.

The CDR3 nucleotides are TGCGCCAGCAGCCCGACAGGGAGTGTTAGGAATGAGCAGTTCTTC. Protein sequence: CASSPTGSVRNEQFF. J is TRBJ2-1 and V is TRBV5-1, with 7 bases identical to TRBD1. Germline V gene sequence: CDR1 SGHRS, CDR2 YFSETQ. Unmatched junction bases numbered 11, after V lost 4 bases and J lost 7 bases. The CDR3 contains 15 residues. Full variable domain (remainder filled in from reference TRBV5-1 and TRBJ2-1): KAGVTQTPRYLIKTRGQQVTLSCSPISGHRSVSWYQQTPGQGLQFLFEYFSETQRNKGNFPGRFSGRQFSNSRSEMNVSTLELGDSALYLCASSPTGSVRNEQFFGPGTRLTVL.

Of note for this clone: The junction does not match germline at one end; this may be a read error. The rearrangement links TRBV7-7 to TRBJ2-1; D unclear. The CDR3 spans 13 residues. The V gene's germline CDR1 is SSHAT and CDR2 FNYEAQ (reference sequence). The CDR3 loop reads CASSLERYNEQFF. CDR3 nucleotides: TGTGCTAGCAGCTTAGAACGGTACAATGAGCAGTTCTTC. The full variable domain, rest sourced from reference TRBV7-7 and TRBJ2-1, is GAGVSQSPRYKVTKRGQDVTLRCDPISSHATLYWYQQALGQGPEFLTYFNYEAQPDKSGLPSDRFSAERPEGSISTLTIQRTEQRDSAMYRCASSLERYNEQFFGPGTRLTVL.

The chain has TRBV11-2 and TRBJ1-5; 8 bases fit TRBD1. The CDR3 runs to 17 residues. CDR1 SGHAT and CDR2 FQNNGV come from the germline V gene. Trimming took 3 bases from V and 0 from J; bases not matched to a gene: 7. The DNA for the CDR3 is TGTGCCAGCAGCTTGGGACAGGTTCGCTATAGCAATCAGCCCCAGCATTTT. Its translation: CASSLGQVRYSNQPQHF.

The chain combines TRBV6-1 with TRBJ2-7, with a possible D match to TRBD1 (5 bases). V gave up 7 bases and J gave up 3 bases, with 10 bases separating them. Germline assignment: CDR1 MNHNS and CDR2 SASEGT. CDR3 length: 12 residues. The CDR3 is CASTTQVYEQYF. As DNA, the CDR3 is TGTGCCAGCACAACACAGGTCTACGAGCAGTACTTC.

V and J are TRBV11-3 and TRBJ1-5; perhaps TRBD1 as D (5 bases). The V and J ends lost 6 bases and 4 bases respectively, with 7 bases between them. This CDR3 is built from 12 residues. Germline V gene sequence: CDR1 SGHNT, CDR2 YENEEA. The CDR3 DNA sequence: TGTGCCAGCAGGGGGCGGAATCAGCCCCAGCATTTT. It codes for CASRGRNQPQHF. The full variable domain, rest sourced from reference TRBV11-3 and TRBJ1-5, is EAGVVQSPRYKIIEKKQPVAFWCNPISGHNTLYWYLQNLGQGPELLIRYENEEAVDDSQLPKDRFSAERLKGVDSTLKIQPAELGDSAVYLCASRGRNQPQHFGDGTRLSIL.

The rearrangement links TRBV2 to TRBJ2-3, with D perhaps matching TRBD1 (6 bases). Germline assignment: CDR1 SNHLY and CDR2 FYNNEI. Trimming cost V 8 bases and J 2 bases, with 11 bases left between them. This CDR3 is built from 13 residues. The CDR3 region is CASQGLYTDTQYF. In DNA, the CDR3 is TGTGCCAGCCAGGGGCTCTACACAGATACGCAGTATTTT.

J is TRBJ2-3 and V is TRBV28; tentatively, D is TRBD2 (5 bases). CDR3 length: 15 amino acids. Trimming stripped 2 bases from V and 4 bases from J, with 13 bases between. Germline values: CDR1 MDHEN, CDR2 SYDVKM. The CDR3 loop reads CASSLTDSPPDTQYF. DNA of the CDR3: TGTGCCAGCAGTTTAACGGACTCCCCCCCAGATACGCAGTATTTT.

The CDR3, as DNA: TGTGCCAGCAGTTACTCGAGCACGCGGCAAAACATTCAGTACTTC. Residues: CASSYSSTRQNIQYF. This chain joins TRBV6-5 and TRBJ2-4; D unresolved. Germline assignment: CDR1 MNHEY and CDR2 SVGAGI. Trimming took off 0 bases at V and 5 bases at J, with 11 bases between the two ends. The CDR3 is 15 amino acids.

The CDR3 is CASSPGQVTATNEKLFF. As DNA, the CDR3 is TGTGCCAGCTCACCGGGACAGGTCACCGCAACTAATGAAAAACTGTTTTTT. The rearrangement links TRBV18 to TRBJ1-4; 8 bases align to TRBD1. V lost 3 bases, J lost 0 bases, and 6 bases stayed unmatched. Germline CDR1 is KGHSH and CDR2 is LQKENI. This CDR3 contains 17 residues.

CDR3 residues: CSVAPRDRSVPNYGYTF. CDR3 bases: TGCAGCGTTGCGCCCCGGGACAGGAGCGTCCCTAACTATGGCTACACCTTC. V usage is TRBV29-1 and J usage is TRBJ1-2; 8 bases line up with TRBD1. J was trimmed by 0 bases and V by 4 bases; bases with no gene match: 13. Germline V CDR1 and CDR2: SQVTM, ANQGSEA. The CDR3 is 17 amino acids.